The TCR beta chain described here comes from a study of OX40 agonist ivuxolimab in advanced cancers. About the study: One patient with hepatocellular carcinoma and two with cutaneous melanoma, three in all, had partial responses. Study outcomes and limitations: Undetermined was the antigen specificity of the expanded peripheral T cells.

Regarding this clone: The antigen is undetermined.

The CDR3 runs to 13 residues. CDR1 SNHLY and CDR2 FYNNEI come from the germline V gene. V dropped 7 bases and J dropped 5; count of bases not matched to a gene: 3. Assay used: immunoSEQ multiplex PCR; TCRdb lists only in-frame clones, some missing. This table has around 60,000 clones, 80% to 90% appearing once. The gene calls are TRBV2 and TRBJ2-1; 9 bases map to TRBD1. The clonotype was recovered from an adult with an advanced solid tumor such as melanoma, head and neck, liver or kidney cancer. Sequenced here: CD4+ or CD8+ T cells sorted from blood, sampled in a trial of the OX40 agonist ivuxolimab. CDR3 residues: CASTRDRDNEQFF. The CDR3 coding sequence is TGTGCCAGCACCCGGGACAGGGACAATGAGCAGTTCTTC.